A selection of T cell receptor beta chains follows, all from one sample in a study of T cells in Graves' hyperthyroidism and ophthalmopathy. MiXCR, run by TCRdb on the multiplex PCR reads, gives a single entry per CDR3 protein. This table holds 620,000 or so distinct CDR3 sequences, more than 12% found once. Specimen: blood. The receptors originated from a woman aged 45 to 65 with Graves' ophthalmopathy. Each CDR3 is given with its conserved first and last residue. D genes are given only for firm matches. Rows may omit the clone size; those that give it use once, few, many or a size class.

v_gene	j_gene	abundance	d_gene	CDR3aa	CDR3nt
TRBV28	TRBJ2-5	many	TRBD2	CASRNLAGVPETQYF	TGTGCCAGCAGAAACCTAGCGGGAGTACCAGAGACCCAGTACTTC
TRBV4-1	TRBJ1-2	few	TRBD1	CASSLTGGLGGYTF	TGCGCCAGCAGCCTAACAGGGGGGCTCGGTGGCTACACCTTC
TRBV12-3/TRBV12-4	TRBJ2-2	many	TRBD1	CASTLDRGAGELFF	TGTGCCAGCACCTTGGACAGGGGGGCCGGGGAGCTGTTTTTT
TRBV19	TRBJ2-1	few	-	CASTRQGLGLALGNEQFF	TGTGCCAGTACCCGACAGGGGCTTGGACTAGCGTTAGGGAATGAGCAGTTCTTC
TRBV7-2	TRBJ2-1	many	TRBD2	CASSSQGTRRYNEQFF	TGTGCCAGCAGCTCCCAGGGGACTAGAAGGTACAATGAGCAGTTCTTC
TRBV20-1	TRBJ2-3	few	TRBD2	CSAGTSPFADTQYF	TGCAGTGCGGGGACTAGCCCATTCGCAGATACGCAGTATTTT
TRBV7-2	TRBJ2-7	-	TRBD1	CASSWTGGISEQYF	TGTGCCAGCTCGTGGACAGGGGGCATCTCCGAGCAGTACTTC
TRBV27	TRBJ2-1	many	TRBD2	CASSYFGASGSSEQFF	TGTGCCAGCAGTTATTTCGGGGCTAGCGGGAGTTCTGAGCAGTTCTTC
TRBV20-1	TRBJ1-6	many	TRBD1	CSAPRQGTDSPLHF	TGCAGTGCTCCGAGACAGGGCACGGATTCACCCCTCCACTTT
TRBV6-1	TRBJ1-2	-	-	CASSLGPVGVYGYTF	TGTGCCAGCAGCCTAGGGCCAGTGGGGGTCTATGGCTACACCTTC
TRBV4-3	TRBJ2-3	few	-	CASGQRQGTDTQYF	TGCGCCAGCGGCCAGCGACAGGGCACAGATACGCAGTATTTT
TRBV15	TRBJ2-3	few	-	CATSTQGSPNTQYF	TGTGCCACCAGCACCCAGGGGTCGCCAAATACGCAGTATTTT
TRBV24-1	TRBJ2-1	few	-	CATSGAHPSYNEQFF	TGTGCCACCAGTGGGGCCCACCCCAGCTACAATGAGCAGTTCTTC
TRBV3-2	TRBJ2-2	few	-	CASSQETPHTSGTNTGELFF	TGTGCCAGCAGCCAAGAAACCCCACACACTAGCGGGACGAACACCGGGGAGCTGTTTTTT
TRBV20-1	TRBJ2-7	many	-	CSARDLGVRPVDYEQYF	TGCAGTGCTAGAGATTTGGGGGTTAGGCCGGTGGATTACGAGCAGTACTTC
TRBV24-1	TRBJ2-1	many	-	CATSDLGQDNEQFF	TGTGCCACCAGTGATTTAGGGCAGGACAATGAGCAGTTCTTC
TRBV6-1	TRBJ2-5	many	TRBD1	CASRTGAGQETQYF	TGTGCCAGCCGCACAGGGGCTGGCCAAGAGACCCAGTACTTC
TRBV12-3/TRBV12-4	TRBJ2-3	many	TRBD2	CASSRTSGRVTDTQYF	TGTGCCAGCAGTCGGACTAGCGGGAGAGTAACAGATACGCAGTATTTT
TRBV20-1	TRBJ2-4	many	-	CSAREYLAKNIQYF	TGCAGTGCTAGAGAATACTTAGCCAAAAACATTCAGTACTTC
TRBV19	TRBJ1-5	-	-	CASSPHRAPGQPQHF	TGTGCCAGTAGTCCCCACAGGGCGCCGGGGCAGCCCCAGCATTTT
TRBV7-9	TRBJ2-1	few	TRBD2	CASSPAGLAAPNEQFF	TGTGCCAGCAGCCCAGCGGGACTAGCGGCACCAAATGAGCAGTTCTTC
TRBV5-1	TRBJ2-7	-	TRBD2	CASSFGTSGTSSYEQYF	TGCGCCAGCAGCTTCGGGACTAGCGGGACGAGCTCCTACGAGCAGTACTTC
TRBV7-9	TRBJ2-1	many	TRBD1	CASRPTGTGSYNEQFF	TGTGCCAGCAGACCAACCGGGACAGGGAGTTACAATGAGCAGTTCTTC
TRBV7-2	TRBJ2-4	many	TRBD2	CASSLEFSRTSGRADRNIQYF	TGTGCCAGCAGCTTAGAGTTTTCGCGGACTAGCGGGAGGGCCGATAGGAACATTCAGTACTTC
TRBV4-3	TRBJ2-1	few	-	CASSHSLSLHYNEQFF	TGCGCCAGCAGCCACAGTCTATCCCTTCACTACAATGAGCAGTTCTTC
TRBV10-1	TRBJ2-3	-	TRBD1	CASSDRGYDYTDTQYF	TGCGCCAGCAGTGACAGGGGGTACGACTACACAGATACGCAGTATTTT
TRBV12-3/TRBV12-4	TRBJ2-5	many	TRBD2	CASSSLAGGETQYF	TGTGCCAGCAGCTCTCTAGCGGGAGGAGAGACCCAGTACTTC
TRBV7-9	TRBJ2-7	many	TRBD1	CASSLSWTGTYEQYF	TGTGCCAGCAGTTTATCGTGGACAGGGACCTACGAGCAGTACTTC
TRBV6-2/TRBV6-3	TRBJ2-3	-	TRBD2	CASRQHRTSGSVVGTDTQYF	TGTGCCAGCAGACAACACCGGACTAGCGGGAGTGTGGTAGGGACAGATACGCAGTATTTT
TRBV7-3	TRBJ2-1	few	TRBD2	CASSLTLAGANEQFF	TGTGCCAGCAGCTTAACGTTAGCGGGGGCCAATGAGCAGTTCTTC
TRBV2	TRBJ2-7	many	TRBD1	CASKTQGQGKNEQYF	TGTGCCAGCAAAACCCAGGGACAGGGGAAAAACGAGCAGTACTTC
TRBV6-5	TRBJ1-1	-	-	CASSYGNEAFF	TGTGCCAGCAGTTACGGCAATGAAGCTTTCTTT
TRBV7-9	TRBJ1-2	-	-	CASSMDTRNYGYTF	TGTGCCAGCAGCATGGACACTCGAAACTATGGCTACACCTTC
TRBV20-1	TRBJ2-5	-	TRBD1	CSARDQGAERFWETQYF	TGCAGTGCAAGAGACCAGGGGGCTGAGAGATTTTGGGAGACCCAGTACTTC
TRBV6-5	TRBJ2-1	few	-	CASSYSMGQGTYNEQFF	TGTGCCAGCAGTTACTCGATGGGTCAGGGCACATACAATGAGCAGTTCTTC
TRBV7-8	TRBJ2-3	many	TRBD2	CASSLGQLAGHTDTQYF	TGTGCCAGCAGCTTGGGACAACTAGCGGGACACACAGATACGCAGTATTTT
TRBV20-1	TRBJ1-2	many	TRBD1	CSARVDRGAYGYTF	TGCAGTGCTAGGGTGGACAGGGGGGCCTATGGCTACACCTTC
TRBV14	TRBJ1-1	-	-	CTSSQNQGEAFF	TGTACCAGCAGCCAAAATCAGGGAGAAGCTTTCTTT
TRBV4-3	TRBJ2-7	many	-	CASSQDLGGGSYEQYF	TGCGCCAGCAGCCAAGATCTGGGGGGAGGAAGCTACGAGCAGTACTTC
TRBV5-1	TRBJ2-3	many	-	CASSSLASEFTDTQYF	TGCGCCAGCAGTTCCCTGGCTAGCGAGTTCACAGATACGCAGTATTTT
TRBV5-1	TRBJ2-7	-	TRBD2	CASSLKVGAGGDYEQYF	TGCGCCAGCAGCTTGAAGGTAGGAGCGGGAGGGGACTACGAGCAGTACTTC
TRBV10-3	TRBJ2-1	-	-	CAITPGPRNEQFF	TGTGCCATCACTCCCGGGCCCCGCAATGAGCAGTTCTTC
TRBV30	TRBJ1-5	few	TRBD1	CAWSWTGNQPQHF	TGTGCCTGGAGTTGGACAGGGAATCAGCCCCAGCATTTT
TRBV28	TRBJ1-5	many	TRBD1	CASSLHGQGNQPQHF	TGTGCCAGCAGTTTGCACGGACAGGGCAATCAGCCCCAGCATTTT
TRBV7-9	TRBJ2-7	-	TRBD1	CASTPPTGGLYEQYF	TGTGCCAGCACCCCCCCGACAGGGGGGCTTTACGAGCAGTACTTC
TRBV4-3	TRBJ2-1	many	-	CASSLGLGVGFEQFF	TGCGCCAGCAGCCTAGGACTGGGTGTAGGATTTGAGCAGTTCTTC
TRBV20-1	TRBJ2-4	many	-	CSASPSRPILLAKNIQYF	TGCAGTGCTAGCCCCAGCAGGCCCATCCTCCTAGCCAAAAACATTCAGTACTTC
TRBV7-8	TRBJ2-7	few	-	CASSRVGGEQYF	TGTGCCAGCAGCCGTGTGGGGGGCGAGCAGTACTTC
TRBV6-1	TRBJ1-1	-	-	CASSPRTDLNTEAFF	TGTGCCAGCAGTCCTAGGACAGATTTGAACACTGAAGCTTTCTTT
TRBV9	TRBJ2-1	-	TRBD2	CASARTWDYSYNEQFF	TGTGCCAGCGCCCGAACGTGGGACTACTCCTACAATGAGCAGTTCTTC
TRBV5-6	TRBJ1-1	-	TRBD1	CASSLMRTGGTEAFF	TGTGCCAGCAGCTTGATGAGGACAGGGGGCACTGAAGCTTTCTTT
TRBV24-1	TRBJ2-1	-	-	CATSDGSPGYNEQFF	TGTGCCACCAGTGATGGGAGCCCGGGCTACAATGAGCAGTTCTTC
TRBV20-1	TRBJ2-3	many	-	CSAISAERDTQYF	TGCAGTGCTATTTCGGCAGAACGGGATACGCAGTATTTT
TRBV19	TRBJ2-7	-	-	CASQLNAQHEQYF	TGTGCCAGCCAGCTGAATGCTCAGCACGAGCAGTACTTC
TRBV5-1	TRBJ2-1	many	TRBD1	CASSRDSNNEQFF	TGCGCCAGCAGTCGGGACAGTAATAATGAGCAGTTCTTC